The 19 T cell receptor beta chains below come from one sample, sequenced in a study of T cells after yellow fever vaccination. MiXCR, run by TCRdb on the 5' RACE reads, gives a single entry per CDR3 protein. The sample has 300,000 to 400,000 distinct CDR3 sequences, approximately 13% seen once. Material: CD4+ T cells sorted from PBMCs, obtained 15 days after the yellow fever booster vaccination. These receptors were obtained from a man aged 18 to 30 who received the YFV17D yellow fever vaccine.

This clonotype turned up a few times. The rearrangement joins TRBV10-3 to TRBJ2-7; 8 bases fit TRBD1. V lost 4 bases to trimming and J lost 4 bases; unmatched junction nucleotides: 3. Germline V gives CDR1 ENHRY, CDR2 SYGVKD. The CDR3 contains 13 residues. The CDR3, as DNA: TGTGCCATCAGTGGGGACAGGCAATACGAGCAGTACTTC. Protein sequence: CAISGDRQYEQYF.

This clonotype was seen only a few times. The chain is built from TRBV7-2 and TRBJ1-6; D gene ambiguous. V was pared by 1 base and J by 9 bases, with 10 bases between. The V gene's germline CDR1 is SGHTA and CDR2 FQGNSA. The length of the CDR3 is 14 residues. The CDR3 here is CASSLEGIGSPLHF. CDR3 DNA: TGTGCCAGCAGCTTAGAAGGGATCGGTTCACCCCTCCACTTT.

The gene calls are TRBV27 and TRBJ1-2, with D maybe TRBD1 (5 bases). The length of the CDR3 is 13 residues. Germline CDR1 reads MNHEY; CDR2 reads SMNVEV (reference sequence). V was clipped by 6 bases and J by 4 bases, with 12 bases between them. The CDR3 sequence: CASRATASYGYTF. The CDR3 DNA sequence: TGTGCCAGCAGGGCGACAGCCTCCTATGGCTACACCTTC.

The chain carries TRBV9 and TRBJ2-7, with 9 bases fitting TRBD1. From germline, CDR1 is SGDLS and CDR2 YYNGEE. This CDR3 is built from 18 residues. The ends lost 4 bases at V and 5 bases at J; junction bases unmatched: 19. The CDR3 sequence: CASSPRENLGQGIHEQYF. The CDR3 DNA is TGTGCCAGCAGCCCAAGAGAAAACCTGGGACAGGGCATCCACGAGCAGTACTTC.

The V call is TRBV20-1, the J call TRBJ2-7; D not certain. The CDR3 runs 14 residues. Trimming cost V 5 bases and J 0 bases, with 14 bases left between them. Germline V gene data show CDR1 as DFQATT and CDR2 as SNEGSKA (reference sequence). The CDR3 coding sequence is TGCAGTGCTTACCGGGCCCTAACCTCCTACGAGCAGTACTTC. Its translation: CSAYRALTSYEQYF.

Only a few counts were recorded for this clonotype. This chain links TRBV19 with TRBJ2-7; 8 nucleotides agree with TRBD2. This CDR3 spans 14 amino acids. The germline CDR1 and CDR2 sequences are LNHDA and SQIVND (reference sequence). J lost 4 bases, V lost 6 bases, and 8 bases had no gene match. The CDR3 loop reads CASSGTRGRYEQYV. For the CDR3, the DNA is TGTGCCAGTAGCGGGACTAGGGGACGTTACGAGCAGTACGTC.

This rearrangement joins TRBV3-1 to TRBJ1-5; D ambiguous. Trimming removed 2 bases from V and 7 bases from J, with 9 bases in between. CDR1 is LGHDT, CDR2 YNNKEL, per germline (reference sequence). The CDR3 sequence is 13 residues long. The CDR3 is CASSQTTGQPQHF. For the CDR3, the DNA is TGTGCCAGCAGCCAAACCACTGGGCAGCCCCAGCATTTT.

This chain connects TRBV7-2 to TRBJ1-6, with 10 bases aligning to TRBD1. V dropped 4 bases and J dropped 4; count of bases not matched to a gene: 4. Germline V CDR1 and CDR2: SGHTA, FQGNSA. This CDR3 is built from 16 residues. The CDR3 loop reads CASSSQGQGYNSPLHF. The DNA for the CDR3 is TGTGCCAGCAGCTCCCAGGGACAGGGGTATAATTCACCCCTCCACTTT.

This rearrangement joins TRBV20-1 to TRBJ1-5, with D uncertain. The CDR3 covers 16 residues. V dropped 6 bases and J dropped 2 bases, with 20 bases sitting between them. Germline loops: CDR1 DFQATT, CDR2 SNEGSKA (reference sequence). The CDR3 region is CSALRMTGSRNQPQHF. The CDR3 nucleotides read TGCAGTGCCCTCCGCATGACCGGGAGCCGCAATCAGCCCCAGCATTTT.

This clonotype was observed many times. This chain uses TRBV4-3 with TRBJ2-7; no clear D. The V gene lost 0 bases and the J gene lost 2 bases, with 20 bases spanning the gap. Germline CDR1 reads LGHNA; CDR2 reads YSLEER. This CDR3 region has 18 residues. CDR3 DNA sequence: TGCGCCAGCAGCCAAGATGGGTCTGGTCGTGGCCGCGCCTACGAGCAGTACTTC. It specifies CASSQDGSGRGRAYEQYF.

The chain carries TRBV12-3 or TRBV12-4 and TRBJ2-5; D remains ambiguous. The CDR3 is made up of 13 amino acids. V lost 2 bases and J lost 4, with 8 bases in between. The CDR3: CASSLIGSETQYF. CDR3 in DNA: TGTGCCAGCAGTTTAATCGGGTCAGAGACCCAGTACTTC.

This clonotype was seen more than once but under ten times. The chain employs TRBV27 and TRBJ2-7, with D possibly being TRBD1 (6 bases). There are 16 residues in the CDR3. V lost 6 bases and J 3 bases, leaving 21 bases between the germline ends. CDR1 MNHEY and CDR2 SMNVEV come from the germline V gene (reference sequence). The DNA for the CDR3 is TGTGCCAGCAGCCCGGGTCCGTTACAGGGTAACTACGAGCAGTACGTC. It translates to CASSPGPLQGNYEQYV.

On this clonotype: This may be a read error, as it is one base from a much larger clone. The V gene is TRBV4-2, the J gene TRBJ1-1; D not resolved. Trimming removed 0 bases from V and 4 bases from J, with 6 bases in between. The CDR3 is made up of 13 amino acids. The germline CDR1 and CDR2 sequences are LGHNA and YNFKEQ. The CDR3 region has the DNA TGTGCCAGCAGCCAAGATCAGAGCACTGAAGCTTTCTTT. It is translated as CASSQDQSTEAFF.

This clonotype was recorded at least ten times. The rearrangement uses TRBV7-7 and TRBJ2-1; 7 bases align to TRBD1. This CDR3 has 12 amino acids. V was clipped by 4 bases and J by 7 bases; unmatched bases: 1. Germline V lookup: CDR1 SSHAT, CDR2 FNYEAQ (reference sequence). The CDR3 DNA sequence: TGTGCCAGCAGCTCGACAGGGAATGAGCAGTTCTTC. This codes for CASSSTGNEQFF.

This clonotype was detected only a few times. The CDR3 is CASSFRQGSYGYTF. CDR3 coding DNA: TGTGCCAGCAGTTTTAGACAGGGAAGCTATGGCTACACCTTC. This sequence joins TRBV12-3 or TRBV12-4 and TRBJ1-2, with 7 bases fitting TRBD1. The ends lost 3 bases at V and 4 bases at J; junction bases unmatched: 5. The CDR3 spans 14 residues.

In its sample, this clonotype was seen many times. CDR3 nucleotides: TGTGCCAGCAGCCGGACCGATGGCTACACCTTC. As protein: CASSRTDGYTF. V is TRBV12-3 or TRBV12-4 and J is TRBJ1-2; no clear D gene. The CDR3 contains 11 residues. V lost 6 bases, J lost 6 bases, and 8 bases lay in between.

The rearrangement uses TRBV5-1 and TRBJ1-1; 9 bases are a match to TRBD1. The CDR3 totals 15 residues. Germline assignment: CDR1 SGHRS and CDR2 YFSETQ. Trimming took 3 bases from V and 3 from J; bases not matched to a gene: 6. The CDR3 region is CASSWTGDADTEAFF. For the CDR3, the DNA is TGCGCCAGCAGCTGGACAGGGGATGCTGACACTGAAGCTTTCTTT.

There are a few counts of this clonotype. The V and J genes are TRBV4-3 and TRBJ1-5; D is unclear. This CDR3 contains 15 residues. Looked up from germline, CDR1 is LGHNA and CDR2 is YSLEER. Trimming cost V 1 base and J 1 base, with 8 bases left between them. In DNA, the CDR3 is TGCGCCAGCAGCCAAGTTTGGATGAGCAATCAGCCCCAGCATTTT. This sequence encodes CASSQVWMSNQPQHF.

The chain links TRBV6-6 to TRBJ2-6; unclear D gene. There are 17 residues in the CDR3. V lost 4 bases and J 0 bases, leaving 13 bases between the germline ends. Germline CDR1 MNHNY, CDR2 SVGAGI (reference sequence). CDR3 in amino acids: CASSFQPMGSGANVLTF. The CDR3 nucleotides are TGTGCCAGCAGTTTCCAACCCATGGGCTCTGGGGCCAACGTCCTGACTTTC.